The clone carrying this TCR beta chain was detected a few times. Its antigen is still unknown. The sample comes from a study of T-cell memory formation after mild COVID-19. Study conclusions and caveats: Nothing confirmed that second-wave clones peaking on day 37 were specific for SARS-CoV-2.

MiXCR, applied by TCRdb to the 5' RACE reads, yields one record per CDR3 protein. The table shows around 440,000 distinct CDR3 sequences, with roughly 20% occurring only once. The V gene's germline CDR1 is SNHLY and CDR2 FYNNEI. The CDR3 extends over 15 amino acids. V lost 6 bases and J lost 6; bases outside the gene matches: 13. The clonotype originates from an adult woman who had mild COVID-19 (a few samples of this study predate the infection). Cell type and time point are not known. Sequenced sample: PBMCs or a T cell subset sorted from them (not recorded which). The chain couples TRBV2 to TRBJ2-7, with 8 nucleotides matching TRBD1. CDR3 amino acids: CASRLRTGIPIEQYF. The CDR3 nucleotides read TGTGCCAGCAGACTAAGGACAGGGATCCCAATCGAGCAGTACTTC.